What follows are 31 T cell receptor beta chains derived from one specimen sequenced in a study of shared clonotypes between healthy human individuals. Naive CD8 cells lacked CD45RO, underwent positive selection for CCR7 and left out terminally differentiated effector memory CD45RA+ cells. Repertoires were generated with immunoSEQ multiplex PCR, while TCRdb's copy carries only in-frame clones and drops some. The repertoire holds about 700,000 clones, with 92% as singletons. Sequenced material: naive CD8+ T cells sorted from blood. These receptors originate from a man aged 25 to 45 in good health.

The rearrangement uses TRBV7-9 and TRBJ2-1, with 7 bases identical to TRBD2. The CDR3 sequence is 16 residues long. V dropped 5 bases and J dropped 1; count of bases not matched to a gene: 8. CDR1 SEHNR and CDR2 FQNEAQ come from the germline V gene (reference sequence). This chain's CDR3 is CASSPISGGSYNEQFF. For the CDR3, the DNA is TGTGCCAGCAGCCCAATCTCGGGGGGATCCTACAATGAGCAGTTCTTC.

This chain connects TRBV18 to TRBJ1-1; perhaps TRBD1 as D (5 bases). CDR3 length equals 14 residues. V lost 0 bases and J lost 4, with 9 bases in between. Looked up from germline, CDR1 is KGHSH and CDR2 is LQKENI. CDR3 in DNA: TGTGCCAGCTCACCACCGGGGGTCGGCACTGAAGCTTTCTTT. Amino acid sequence: CASSPPGVGTEAFF.

V gene TRBV27 combines with J gene TRBJ2-1; D is possibly TRBD2 (6 bases). The CDR3 loop spans 15 amino acids. Germline lookup yields CDR1 MNHEY and CDR2 SMNVEV (reference sequence). The V gene lost 0 bases and the J gene lost 2 bases, with 8 bases spanning the gap. The DNA for the CDR3 is TGTGCCAGCAGTTTATCAGCGGGCGCCTACAATGAGCAGTTCTTC. This encodes CASSLSAGAYNEQFF.

This clone was detected only once. V usage is TRBV13 and J usage is TRBJ2-7; D ambiguous. In germline, CDR1 is PRHDT, CDR2 FYEKMQ (reference sequence). Trimming pared 3 bases from V and 6 bases from J, leaving 6 bases between. CDR3 length equals 11 residues. CDR3 coding DNA: TGTGCCAGCAGCTTCGGCTCCGAGCAGTACTTC. Residues: CASSFGSEQYF. Using reference TRBV13 and TRBJ2-7 for the parts outside the CDR3, the full variable domain is AAGVIQSPRHLIKEKRETATLKCYPIPRHDTVYWYQQGPGQDPQFLISFYEKMQSDKGSIPDRFSAQQFSDYHSELNMSSLELGDSALYFCASSFGSEQYFGPGTRLTVT.

The rearrangement links TRBV11-2 to TRBJ2-5, with 12 bases that match TRBD2. Trimming took 4 bases from V and 3 from J; bases not matched to a gene: 3. The CDR3 has 15 amino acids. Germline V gives CDR1 SGHAT, CDR2 FQNNGV. The CDR3 sequence is CASSSSGRAEETQYF. The CDR3 nucleotides are TGTGCCAGCAGCTCTAGCGGGAGGGCCGAAGAGACCCAGTACTTC.

The chain carries TRBV7-9 and TRBJ1-3; no clear D gene. The V gene's germline CDR1 is SEHNR and CDR2 FQNEAQ (reference sequence). V lost 6 bases, J lost 4 bases, and 10 bases lay in between. This CDR3 contains 13 residues. The CDR3 protein is CASRGFSGNTIYF. DNA of the CDR3: TGTGCCAGCAGGGGATTTTCCGGAAACACCATATATTTT.

This clone has a single count. V usage is TRBV7-9 and J usage is TRBJ2-7; TRBD1 agrees at 9 bases. This CDR3 contains 18 residues. CDR1 and CDR2 (germline): SEHNR, FQNEAQ (reference sequence). V was pared by 3 bases and J by 4 bases, with 16 bases of the junction left unmatched. The DNA for the CDR3 is TGTGCCAGCAGCTTTTCCCAGAACTACGGGACAGGGACATACGAGCAGTACTTC. It translates to CASSFSQNYGTGTYEQYF. Full variable domain (missing parts from reference TRBV7-9 and TRBJ2-7): DTGVSQNPRHKITKRGQNVTFRCDPISEHNRLYWYRQTLGQGPEFLTYFQNEAQLEKSRLLSDRFSAERPKGSFSTLEIQRTEQGDSAMYLCASSFSQNYGTGTYEQYFGPGTRLTVT.

The chain carries TRBV10-3 and TRBJ2-1; tentatively, D is TRBD2 (6 bases). The V end lost 6 bases, the J end lost 0 bases, and 15 bases lay between the germline ends. This CDR3 contains 16 residues. CDR1 is ENHRY and CDR2 is SYGVKD in the germline V gene. This CDR3 is CAIRDLAPSSYNEQFF. The CDR3, as DNA: TGTGCCATCAGGGACCTAGCGCCGAGCTCCTACAATGAGCAGTTCTTC.

This sequence joins TRBV4-1 and TRBJ1-5; D is unresolved. The CDR3 covers 15 residues. Germline-derived CDR1 and CDR2 are MGHRA and YSYEKL. With 1 base removed from V and 5 bases from J, the gap between germline ends came to 12 bases. Here the CDR3 DNA reads TGCGCCAGCAGCCAAGTCCCGGGTGGCGATCAGCCCCAGCATTTT. Its translation is CASSQVPGGDQPQHF.

In this sample, this clone turned up once. This chain uses TRBV29-1 with TRBJ2-7; D gene ambiguous. V was clipped by 3 bases and J by 0 bases, with 9 bases between them. Looked up from germline, CDR1 is SQVTM and CDR2 is ANQGSEA. The CDR3 sequence is 13 residues long. The CDR3 DNA sequence: TGCAGCGTTGACACCAAAGACTCCTACGAGCAGTACTTC. It is translated as CSVDTKDSYEQYF.

The rearrangement joins TRBV5-4 to TRBJ2-7, with 8 bases matching TRBD1. The germline V gene has CDR1 SGHNT and CDR2 YYREEE (reference sequence). Trimming at V came to 4 bases and at J to 6 bases, leaving 15 bases not matched to a gene. The CDR3 has 16 residues. DNA for the CDR3: TGTGCCAGCAGCCACGGACAGGGTCTTCTTGTATCCGAGCAGTACTTC. Protein: CASSHGQGLLVSEQYF.

The rearrangement links TRBV30 to TRBJ2-1; 13 bases line up with TRBD2. Trimming took 4 bases from V and 9 from J; bases not matched to a gene: 12. The CDR3 consists of 16 residues. Germline CDR1 and CDR2: GTSNPN and SVGIG (reference sequence). DNA of the CDR3: TGTGCCTGGAACGCAATGGGGACTAGCGGGACGGGTGAGCAGTTCTTC. Its protein product is CAWNAMGTSGTGEQFF.

V gene TRBV28 combines with J gene TRBJ2-3; D uncertain. The germline gives CDR1 MDHEN, CDR2 SYDVKM. The V end was cut by 6 bases, the J end by 5 bases, with 6 bases between. The CDR3 is made up of 11 amino acids. CDR3 nucleotides: TGTGCCAGCAGCCCAGTAGATACGCAGTATTTT. Amino acid sequence: CASSPVDTQYF.

The rearrangement joins TRBV7-2 to TRBJ2-1, with a tentative D call TRBD1 (5 bases). This CDR3 has 19 residues. The V and J ends lost 2 bases and 0 bases respectively, with 20 bases between them. Germline V gives CDR1 SGHTA, CDR2 FQGNSA. Here the CDR3 reads CASSLSWLRGLGSYNEQFF. CDR3 sequence (DNA): TGTGCCAGCAGCTTATCATGGTTAAGGGGCCTCGGCTCCTACAATGAGCAGTTCTTC.

The V call is TRBV27, the J call TRBJ2-4; 7 positions match TRBD2. V lost 6 bases, J lost 4 bases, and 15 bases stayed unmatched. Per germline, CDR1 MNHEY and CDR2 SMNVEV (reference sequence). The CDR3 runs to 17 residues. The CDR3 is CASSERIGGSGKNIQYF. Here the CDR3 DNA reads TGTGCCAGCAGCGAGAGGATTGGCGGGAGTGGTAAAAACATTCAGTACTTC.

This CDR3 is CASSLRDTRHEQYF. CDR3 coding DNA: TGCGCCAGCAGCTTGCGGGACACACGCCACGAGCAGTACTTC. The chain uses TRBV5-1 and TRBJ2-7; tentatively, D is TRBD1 (6 bases). The germline CDR1 and CDR2 sequences are SGHRS and YFSETQ. This CDR3 is 14 amino acids long. Trimming left V 1 base short and J 5 bases short, with 13 bases between.

The chain uses TRBV19 and TRBJ2-7; perhaps TRBD2 as D (5 bases). Looked up from germline, CDR1 is LNHDA and CDR2 is SQIVND (reference sequence). V was shortened by 2 bases and J by 1 base, with 12 bases between the two germline ends. There are 15 residues in the CDR3. The DNA of the CDR3 is TGTGCCAGTAGTATAAATAGAGGGTTATCCTACGAGCAGTACTTC. Translation: CASSINRGLSYEQYF.

J is TRBJ2-3 and V is TRBV4-1, with D maybe TRBD1 (6 bases). Looked up from germline, CDR1 is MGHRA and CDR2 is YSYEKL. V lost 0 bases, J lost 5 bases, and 15 bases lay in between. The CDR3 loop spans 16 amino acids. CDR3 amino acids: CASSQEWGLAIDTQYF. The CDR3 DNA sequence: TGCGCCAGCAGCCAAGAATGGGGGCTAGCCATAGATACGCAGTATTTT.

V usage is TRBV2 and J usage is TRBJ1-5, with a possible D match to TRBD1 (5 bases). This CDR3 comprises 16 residues. Germline lookup yields CDR1 SNHLY and CDR2 FYNNEI. V gave up 5 bases and J gave up 0 bases, with 14 bases separating them. The CDR3 nucleotides read TGTGCCAGCAGTACAGGTGACATCTCTAGCAATCAGCCCCAGCATTTT. Amino acid sequence: CASSTGDISSNQPQHF.

This chain uses TRBV6-5 with TRBJ2-5; 8 nucleotides align to TRBD2. The CDR3 is 14 residues long. Germline-derived CDR1 and CDR2 are MNHEY and SVGAGI. The J segment lost 1 base and the V segment lost 7 bases, leaving 5 bases of the junction unmatched. CDR3 nucleotides: TGTGCCAGCACCGATAGCGGGGTCCAAGAGACCCAGTACTTC. Its protein is CASTDSGVQETQYF.

The V and J genes are TRBV11-2 and TRBJ2-1; 7 positions agree with TRBD1. The CDR3 is made up of 15 amino acids. Germline CDR1 SGHAT, CDR2 FQNNGV. J lost 7 bases, V lost 3 bases, and 9 bases had no gene match. CDR3 DNA: TGTGCCAGCAGCTTTAGACAGGGTAATGTAAATGAGCAGTTCTTC. This gives the protein CASSFRQGNVNEQFF.

This clone was counted once. V gene TRBV27 combines with J gene TRBJ2-7, with D perhaps given as TRBD1 or TRBD2 (6 bases each). The V and J ends lost 8 bases and 4 bases respectively, with 12 bases between them. Germline V gene data show CDR1 as MNHEY and CDR2 as SMNVEV (reference sequence). The length of the CDR3 is 12 residues. The chain's CDR3 is CASLGGRYEQYF. The CDR3 nucleotides read TGTGCCAGCCTCGGGGGCCGGTACGAGCAGTACTTC.

The chain couples TRBV7-9 to TRBJ2-1; D unresolved. Germline V lookup: CDR1 SEHNR, CDR2 FQNEAQ (reference sequence). V lost 4 bases and J lost 8, with 12 bases in between. The CDR3 loop spans 13 amino acids. The chain's CDR3 is CASSSPFRDEQFF. The CDR3 DNA sequence: TGTGCCAGCAGCTCGCCGTTTCGCGATGAGCAGTTCTTC. Combining the CDR3 with reference TRBV7-9 and TRBJ2-1 gives the whole variable domain DTGVSQNPRHKITKRGQNVTFRCDPISEHNRLYWYRQTLGQGPEFLTYFQNEAQLEKSRLLSDRFSAERPKGSFSTLEIQRTEQGDSAMYLCASSSPFRDEQFFGPGTRLTVL.

The V gene is TRBV19, the J gene TRBJ2-1, with a weak D call TRBD2 (5 bases). The CDR3 loop spans 15 amino acids. CDR1 and CDR2 from the germline V gene are LNHDA and SQIVND (reference sequence). Trimming removed 3 bases from V and 0 bases from J, with 9 bases in between. CDR3 in amino acids: CASSMLDSSYNEQFF. DNA of the CDR3: TGTGCCAGTAGTATGCTGGACTCCTCCTACAATGAGCAGTTCTTC.

The rearrangement links TRBV29-1 to TRBJ1-4; unclear D gene. This CDR3 contains 14 residues. Germline-derived CDR1 and CDR2 are SQVTM and ANQGSEA. V dropped 3 bases and J dropped 0 bases, with 8 bases sitting between them. CDR3 sequence (DNA): TGCAGCGTTGACGTGGGAACAACTAATGAAAAACTGTTTTTT. It translates to CSVDVGTTNEKLFF.

The chain uses TRBV10-3 and TRBJ1-2; D remains unclear. Trimming cost V 2 bases and J 8 bases, with 12 bases left between them. Germline V CDR1 and CDR2: ENHRY, SYGVKD. This CDR3 spans 13 amino acids. Here the CDR3 reads CAISEKGAIGYTF. CDR3 DNA sequence: TGTGCCATCAGTGAGAAGGGCGCCATCGGCTACACCTTC.

This clone occurred once. One junction end disagrees with the germline gene, perhaps due to a read error. This chain links TRBV5-4 with TRBJ2-3, with 10 positions matching TRBD2. Germline V lookup: CDR1 SGHNT, CDR2 YYREEE (reference sequence). The CDR3 runs 15 residues. For the CDR3, the DNA is TGTGTCAGCAGCTGGGTCGCTAGCGGGAGTGATACGCAGTATTTT. This sequence encodes CVSSWVASGSDTQYF.

This chain links TRBV19 with TRBJ2-7; D tentatively reads TRBD1 or TRBD2 (5 bases each). V lost 3 bases and J 1 base, leaving 16 bases between the germline ends. The germline CDR1 and CDR2 sequences are LNHDA and SQIVND (reference sequence). The length of the CDR3 is 16 residues. The CDR3, as DNA: TGTGCCAGTAGTATTTTTGGGGGAGAGGGGTCCTACGAGCAGTACTTC. This codes for CASSIFGGEGSYEQYF.

The chain recombines TRBV28 with TRBJ1-5, with unresolved D. Germline CDR1 MDHEN, CDR2 SYDVKM. This CDR3 has 12 amino acids. Trimming removed 5 bases at V and 4 bases at J, with 6 bases between. The CDR3 sequence: CASSLQNQPQHF. Written as DNA, the CDR3 is TGTGCCAGCAGTCTTCAGAATCAGCCCCAGCATTTT.

The chain recombines TRBV7-2 with TRBJ1-5; D is ambiguous. The ends were cut back, 5 bases at V and 3 bases at J, with 11 bases in the middle. Germline V gene data show CDR1 as SGHTA and CDR2 as FQGNSA. The CDR3 length is 14 residues. CDR3 DNA sequence: TGTGCCAGCAGCCCAACAGAGTACAATCAGCCCCAGCATTTT. The encoded protein is CASSPTEYNQPQHF.

The chain has TRBV27 and TRBJ2-3, with unresolved D. Trimming took 3 bases from V and 2 from J, leaving 12 bases between them. From germline, CDR1 is MNHEY and CDR2 SMNVEV (reference sequence). This CDR3 spans 15 amino acids. The DNA of the CDR3 is TGTGCCAGCAGTTTCGTCAGGACGGTCACAGATACGCAGTATTTT. Protein sequence: CASSFVRTVTDTQYF.